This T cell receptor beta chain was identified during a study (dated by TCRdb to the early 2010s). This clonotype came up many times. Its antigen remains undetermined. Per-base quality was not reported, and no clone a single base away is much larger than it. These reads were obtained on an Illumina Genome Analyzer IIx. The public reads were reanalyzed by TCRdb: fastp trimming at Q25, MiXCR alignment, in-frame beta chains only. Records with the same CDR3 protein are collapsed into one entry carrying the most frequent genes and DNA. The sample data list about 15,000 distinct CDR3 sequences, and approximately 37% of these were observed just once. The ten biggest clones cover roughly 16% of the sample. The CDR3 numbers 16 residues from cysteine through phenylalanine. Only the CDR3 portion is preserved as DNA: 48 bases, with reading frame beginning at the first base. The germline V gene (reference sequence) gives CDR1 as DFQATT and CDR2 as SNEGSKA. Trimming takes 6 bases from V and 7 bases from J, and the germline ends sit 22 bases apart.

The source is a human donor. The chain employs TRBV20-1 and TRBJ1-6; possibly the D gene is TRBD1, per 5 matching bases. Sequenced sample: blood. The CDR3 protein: CSAPDRQYTSNSPLHF. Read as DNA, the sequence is TGCAGTGCGCCAGACCGACAGTATACGAGCAATTCACCCCTCCACTTT.